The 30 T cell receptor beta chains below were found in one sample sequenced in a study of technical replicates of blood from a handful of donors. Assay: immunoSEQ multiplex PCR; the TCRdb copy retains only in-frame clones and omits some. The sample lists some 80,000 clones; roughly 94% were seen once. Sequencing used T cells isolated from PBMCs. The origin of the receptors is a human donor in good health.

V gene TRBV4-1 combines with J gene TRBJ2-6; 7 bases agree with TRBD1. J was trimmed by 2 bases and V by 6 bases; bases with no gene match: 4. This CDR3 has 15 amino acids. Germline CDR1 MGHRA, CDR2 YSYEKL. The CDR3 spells CASSFTGAGANVLTF. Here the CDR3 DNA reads TGCGCCAGCAGTTTTACAGGGGCTGGGGCCAACGTCCTGACTTTC.

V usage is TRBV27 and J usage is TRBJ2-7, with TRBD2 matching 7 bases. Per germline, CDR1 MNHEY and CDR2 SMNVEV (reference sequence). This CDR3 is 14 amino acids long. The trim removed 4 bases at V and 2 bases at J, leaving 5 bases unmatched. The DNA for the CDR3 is TGTGCCAGCAGTTGGGGGGGGGTAACCTACGAGCAGTACTTC. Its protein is CASSWGGVTYEQYF.

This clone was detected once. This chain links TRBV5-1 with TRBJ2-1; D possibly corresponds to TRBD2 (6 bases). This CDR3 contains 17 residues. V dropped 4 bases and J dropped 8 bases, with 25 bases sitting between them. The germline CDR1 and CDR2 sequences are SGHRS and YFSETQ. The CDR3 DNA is TGCGCCAGCAGCCCTCCACCCCGGGAGCTTCCCGCGGATGAGCAGTTCTTC. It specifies CASSPPPRELPADEQFF.

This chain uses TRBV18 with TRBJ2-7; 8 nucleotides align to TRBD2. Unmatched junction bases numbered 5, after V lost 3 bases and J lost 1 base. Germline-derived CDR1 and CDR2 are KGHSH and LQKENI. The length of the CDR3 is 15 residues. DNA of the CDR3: TGTGCCAGCTCACCGACTAGCGCCTTTTCCTACGAGCAGTACTTC. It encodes CASSPTSAFSYEQYF.

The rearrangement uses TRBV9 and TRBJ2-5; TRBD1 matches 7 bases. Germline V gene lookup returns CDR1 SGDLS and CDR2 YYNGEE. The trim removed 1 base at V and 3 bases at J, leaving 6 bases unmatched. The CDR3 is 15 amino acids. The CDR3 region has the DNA TGTGCCAGCAGCGTAATACAGGGGCGGGAAGAGACCCAGTACTTC. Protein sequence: CASSVIQGREETQYF.

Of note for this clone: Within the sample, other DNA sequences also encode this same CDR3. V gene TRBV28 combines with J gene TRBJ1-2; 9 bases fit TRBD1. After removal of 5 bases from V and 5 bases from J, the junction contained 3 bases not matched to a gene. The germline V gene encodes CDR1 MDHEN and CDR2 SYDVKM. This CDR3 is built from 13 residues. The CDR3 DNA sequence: TGTGCCAGCAGTGTGGGACAGGGATATGGCTACACCTTC. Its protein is CASSVGQGYGYTF.

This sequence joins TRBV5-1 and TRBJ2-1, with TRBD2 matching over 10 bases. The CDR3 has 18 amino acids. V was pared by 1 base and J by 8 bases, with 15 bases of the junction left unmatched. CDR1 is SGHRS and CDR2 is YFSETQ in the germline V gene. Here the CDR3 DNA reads TGCGCCAGCAGCTTGTTTACTAGCGGGATGTCTCGTCTCGATGAGCAGTTCTTC. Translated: CASSLFTSGMSRLDEQFF.

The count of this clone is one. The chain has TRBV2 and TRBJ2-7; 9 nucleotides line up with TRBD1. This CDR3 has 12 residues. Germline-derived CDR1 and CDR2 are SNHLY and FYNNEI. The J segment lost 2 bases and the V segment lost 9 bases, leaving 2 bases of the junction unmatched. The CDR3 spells CARTGGAYEQYF. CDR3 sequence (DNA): TGTGCCAGGACAGGGGGGGCCTACGAGCAGTACTTC.

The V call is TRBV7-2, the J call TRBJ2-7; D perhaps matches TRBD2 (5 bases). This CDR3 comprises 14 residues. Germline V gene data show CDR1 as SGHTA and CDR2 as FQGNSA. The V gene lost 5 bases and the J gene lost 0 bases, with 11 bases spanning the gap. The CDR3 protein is CASSPERNSYEQYF. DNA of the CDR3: TGTGCCAGCAGCCCCGAGCGGAACTCCTACGAGCAGTACTTC.

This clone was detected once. The CDR3 region has the DNA TGTGCCATCAGCCCGGGGGTTAATCAGCCCCAGCATTTT. Amino acids: CAISPGVNQPQHF. The J gene is TRBJ1-5, the V gene TRBV10-3; D may be TRBD1 (5 bases). Trimming pared 6 bases from V and 4 bases from J, leaving 10 bases between. The CDR3 loop spans 13 amino acids. The germline gives CDR1 ENHRY, CDR2 SYGVKD.

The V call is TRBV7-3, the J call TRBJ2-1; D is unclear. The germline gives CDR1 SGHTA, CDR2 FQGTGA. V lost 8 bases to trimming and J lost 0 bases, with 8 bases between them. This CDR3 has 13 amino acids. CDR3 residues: CASGGGSYNEQFF. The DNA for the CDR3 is TGTGCCAGCGGTGGCGGCTCCTACAATGAGCAGTTCTTC.

CDR3 protein: CASSQSGLEWEDTQYF. CDR3 coding DNA: TGCGCCAGCAGCCAATCTGGACTAGAGTGGGAAGATACGCAGTATTTT. The chain is built from TRBV4-1 and TRBJ2-3; TRBD2 matches at 7 bases. From germline, CDR1 is MGHRA and CDR2 YSYEKL. V was clipped by 2 bases and J by 5 bases; unmatched bases: 10. CDR3 size: 16 residues.

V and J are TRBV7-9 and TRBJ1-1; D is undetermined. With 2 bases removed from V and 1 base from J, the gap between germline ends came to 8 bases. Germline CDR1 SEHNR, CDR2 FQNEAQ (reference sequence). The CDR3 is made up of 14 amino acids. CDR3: CASSLNEGNTEAFF. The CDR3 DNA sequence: TGTGCCAGCAGCTTAAACGAGGGGAACACTGAAGCTTTCTTT.

CDR3 loop: CASSPQTLQGGELFF. CDR3 bases: TGTGCCAGCAGCCCTCAGACGTTGCAGGGGGGGGAGCTGTTTTTT. The J gene is TRBJ2-2, the V gene TRBV11-3; tentative D call: TRBD1 (6 bases). V was cut by 5 bases and J by 8 bases, with 18 bases left in between. The CDR3 runs 15 residues. From germline, CDR1 is SGHNT and CDR2 YENEEA.

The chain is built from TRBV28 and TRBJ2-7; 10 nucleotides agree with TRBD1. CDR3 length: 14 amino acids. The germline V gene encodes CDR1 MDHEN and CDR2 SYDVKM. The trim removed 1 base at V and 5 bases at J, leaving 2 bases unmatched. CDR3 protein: CASSLLTGGNEQYF. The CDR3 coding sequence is TGTGCCAGCAGTTTATTGACAGGGGGCAACGAGCAGTACTTC.

The CDR3 DNA sequence: TGTGCCAGCAAAGAACTAGAAATAACCTACGAGCAGTACTTC. Encoded protein: CASKELEITYEQYF. The rearrangement joins TRBV2 to TRBJ2-7, with D possibly matching TRBD2 (5 bases). CDR1 and CDR2 from the germline V gene are SNHLY and FYNNEI. V was trimmed by 7 bases and J by 2 bases, leaving 15 bases between them. The CDR3 loop spans 14 amino acids.

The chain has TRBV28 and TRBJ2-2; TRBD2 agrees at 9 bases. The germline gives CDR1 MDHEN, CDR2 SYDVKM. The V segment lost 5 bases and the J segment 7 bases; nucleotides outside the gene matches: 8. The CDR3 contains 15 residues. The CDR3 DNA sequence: TGTGCCAGCAGTATCGCGGGAGGGTGGATCGGGGAGCTGTTTTTT. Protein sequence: CASSIAGGWIGELFF.

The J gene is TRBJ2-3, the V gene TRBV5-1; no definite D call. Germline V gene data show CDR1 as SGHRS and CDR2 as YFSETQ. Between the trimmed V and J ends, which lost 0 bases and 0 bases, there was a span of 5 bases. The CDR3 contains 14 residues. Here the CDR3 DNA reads TGCGCCAGCAGCTTGGATCTGAGCACAGATACGCAGTATTTT. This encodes CASSLDLSTDTQYF.

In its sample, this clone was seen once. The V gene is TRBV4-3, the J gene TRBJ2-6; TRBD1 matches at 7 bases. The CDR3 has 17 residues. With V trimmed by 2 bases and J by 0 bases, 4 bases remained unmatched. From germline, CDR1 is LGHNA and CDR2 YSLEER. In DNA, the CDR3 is TGCGCCAGCAGCCAAATTCAGGGGGTCTCTGGGGCCAACGTCCTGACTTTC. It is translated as CASSQIQGVSGANVLTF.

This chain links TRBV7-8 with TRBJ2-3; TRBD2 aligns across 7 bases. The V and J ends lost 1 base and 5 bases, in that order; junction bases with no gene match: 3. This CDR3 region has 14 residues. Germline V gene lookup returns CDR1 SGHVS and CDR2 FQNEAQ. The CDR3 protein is CASSLGTRLDTQYF. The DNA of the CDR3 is TGTGCCAGCAGCTTAGGGACTAGACTAGATACGCAGTATTTT.

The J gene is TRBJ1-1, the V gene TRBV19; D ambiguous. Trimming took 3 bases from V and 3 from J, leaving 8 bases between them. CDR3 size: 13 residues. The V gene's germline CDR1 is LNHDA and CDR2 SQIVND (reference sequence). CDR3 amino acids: CASSMSDDTEAFF. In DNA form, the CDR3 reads TGTGCCAGTAGTATGTCAGATGACACTGAAGCTTTCTTT. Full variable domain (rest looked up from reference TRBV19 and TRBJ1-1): DGGITQSPKYLFRKEGQNVTLSCEQNLNHDAMYWYRQDPGQGLRLIYYSQIVNDFQKGDIAEGYSVSREKKESFPLTVTSAQKNPTAFYLCASSMSDDTEAFFGQGTRLTVV.

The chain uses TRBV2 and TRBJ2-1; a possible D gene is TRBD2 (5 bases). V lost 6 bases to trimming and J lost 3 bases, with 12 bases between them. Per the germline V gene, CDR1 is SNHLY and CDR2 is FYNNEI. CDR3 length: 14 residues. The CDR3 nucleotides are TGTGCCAGCAGGGCGGGCTTAATCTACAATGAGCAGTTCTTC. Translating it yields CASRAGLIYNEQFF. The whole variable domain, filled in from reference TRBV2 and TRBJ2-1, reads EPEVTQTPSHQVTQMGQEVILRCVPISNHLYFYWYRQILGQKVEFLVSFYNNEISEKSEIFDDQFSVERPDGSNFTLKIRSTKLEDSAMYFCASRAGLIYNEQFFGPGTRLTVL.

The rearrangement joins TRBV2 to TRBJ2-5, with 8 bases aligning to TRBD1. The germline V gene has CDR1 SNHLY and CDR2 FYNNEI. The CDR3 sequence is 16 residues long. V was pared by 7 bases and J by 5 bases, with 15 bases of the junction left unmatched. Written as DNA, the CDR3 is TGTGCCAGCACTTGGGACAGGCCCCTCGAGGGGGAGACCCAGTACTTC. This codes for CASTWDRPLEGETQYF.

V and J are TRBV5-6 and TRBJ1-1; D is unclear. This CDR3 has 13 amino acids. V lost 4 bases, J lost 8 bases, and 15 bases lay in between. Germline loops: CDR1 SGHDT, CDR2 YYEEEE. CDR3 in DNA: TGTGCCAGCAGCCCAGGTTACTCTCCAGAAGCTTTCTTT. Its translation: CASSPGYSPEAFF. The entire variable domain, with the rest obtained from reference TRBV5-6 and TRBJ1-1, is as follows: DAGVTQSPTHLIKTRGQQVTLRCSPKSGHDTVSWYQQALGQGPQFIFQYYEEEERQRGNFPDRFSGHQFPNYSSELNVNALLLGDSALYLCASSPGYSPEAFFGQGTRLTVV.

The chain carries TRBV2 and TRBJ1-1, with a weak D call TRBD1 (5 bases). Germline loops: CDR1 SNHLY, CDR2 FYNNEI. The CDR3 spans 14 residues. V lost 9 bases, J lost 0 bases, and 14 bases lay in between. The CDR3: CASHAGQMNTEAFF. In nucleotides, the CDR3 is TGTGCCAGTCACGCGGGGCAGATGAACACTGAAGCTTTCTTT.

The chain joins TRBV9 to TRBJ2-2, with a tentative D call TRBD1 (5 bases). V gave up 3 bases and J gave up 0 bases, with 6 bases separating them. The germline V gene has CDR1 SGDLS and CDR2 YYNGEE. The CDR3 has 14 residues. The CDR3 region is CASSGQPNTGELFF. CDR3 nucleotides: TGTGCCAGCAGCGGACAGCCGAACACCGGGGAGCTGTTTTTT.

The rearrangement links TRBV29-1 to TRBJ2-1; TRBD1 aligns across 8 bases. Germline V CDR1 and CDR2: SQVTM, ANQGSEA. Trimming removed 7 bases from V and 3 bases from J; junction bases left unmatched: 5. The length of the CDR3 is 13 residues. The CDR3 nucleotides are TGCAGCGCCCTAGACAGGGGCTACAATGAGCAGTTCTTC. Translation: CSALDRGYNEQFF.

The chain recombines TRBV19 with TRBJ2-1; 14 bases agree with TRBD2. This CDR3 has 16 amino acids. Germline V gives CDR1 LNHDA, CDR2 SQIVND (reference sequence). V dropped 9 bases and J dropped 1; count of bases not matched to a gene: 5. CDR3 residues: CASRRLAGGSYNEQFF. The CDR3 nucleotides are TGTGCCAGCCGCAGACTAGCGGGAGGGTCCTACAATGAGCAGTTCTTC. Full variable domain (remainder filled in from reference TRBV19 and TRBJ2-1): DGGITQSPKYLFRKEGQNVTLSCEQNLNHDAMYWYRQDPGQGLRLIYYSQIVNDFQKGDIAEGYSVSREKKESFPLTVTSAQKNPTAFYLCASRRLAGGSYNEQFFGPGTRLTVL.

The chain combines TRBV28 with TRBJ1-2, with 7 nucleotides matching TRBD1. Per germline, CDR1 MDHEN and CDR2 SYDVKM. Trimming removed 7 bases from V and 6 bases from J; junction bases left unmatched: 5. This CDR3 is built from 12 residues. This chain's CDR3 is CASNRGGHGYTF. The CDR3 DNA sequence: TGTGCCAGCAACAGGGGCGGACATGGCTACACCTTC.

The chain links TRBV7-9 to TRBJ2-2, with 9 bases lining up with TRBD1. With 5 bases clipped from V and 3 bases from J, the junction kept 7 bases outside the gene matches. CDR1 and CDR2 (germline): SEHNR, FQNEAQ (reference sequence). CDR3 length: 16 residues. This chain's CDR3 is CASSAGDRVDTGELFF. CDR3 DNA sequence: TGTGCCAGCAGCGCGGGGGACAGGGTAGACACCGGGGAGCTGTTTTTT.